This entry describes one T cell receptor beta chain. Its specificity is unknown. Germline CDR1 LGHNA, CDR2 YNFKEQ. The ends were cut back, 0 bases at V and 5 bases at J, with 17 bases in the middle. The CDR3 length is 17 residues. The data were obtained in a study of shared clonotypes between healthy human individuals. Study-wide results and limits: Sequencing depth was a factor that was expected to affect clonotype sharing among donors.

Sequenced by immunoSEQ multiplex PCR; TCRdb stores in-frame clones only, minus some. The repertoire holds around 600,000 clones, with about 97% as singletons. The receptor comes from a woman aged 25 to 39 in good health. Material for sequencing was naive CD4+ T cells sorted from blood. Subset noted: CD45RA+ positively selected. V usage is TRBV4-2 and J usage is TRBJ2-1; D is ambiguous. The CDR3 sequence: CASSQDLLVGSHNEQFF. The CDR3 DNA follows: TGTGCCAGCAGCCAAGATCTTCTAGTAGGTTCCCACAATGAGCAGTTCTTC.